This T cell receptor beta chain was captured in a study of T cells in Graves' hyperthyroidism and ophthalmopathy. Amplification yielded TCR beta CDR3 regions, with RNA transcripts as the source. TCR CDR3 underwent first-round RT-PCR with the HTBI primer set. MiXCR, applied by TCRdb to the multiplex PCR reads, yields one record per CDR3 protein. The data show 500,000 to 550,000 distinct CDR3 sequences, about 20% seen once. Looked up from germline, CDR1 is SGDLS and CDR2 is YYNGEE. Trimming cost V 6 bases and J 4 bases, with 20 bases left between them. CDR3 length: 15 residues. Each diagnosis drew on symptoms, thyroxine, TRAb, thyroid ultrasound and orbital computed tomography findings.

This sequence was found in a man aged 35-49 years with Graves' ophthalmopathy. Sequencing was done on a sample of blood. The chain joins TRBV9 to TRBJ2-7, with a possible D match to TRBD2 (6 bases). The CDR3: CASTPTGVRGYEQYF. The CDR3 DNA follows: TGTGCCAGCACCCCGACGGGGGTACGGGGATACGAGCAGTACTTC.